Presented here are 23 T cell receptor beta chains from one specimen sequenced in a study of T cell responses to AZD1222 COVID-19 vaccine. The method was immunoSEQ multiplex PCR; TCRdb's version includes in-frame clones alone and lacks a portion of them. In the table there are some 90,000 clones, around nine tenths of which are singletons. The sample in question was peripheral blood, obtained on day 0 of AZD1222 vaccination. Receptors originate from an adult in good health.

The chain has TRBV13 and TRBJ1-1; TRBD1 might be the D (6 bases). This CDR3 has 15 amino acids. V was clipped by 5 bases and J by 3 bases, with 16 bases between them. Looked up from germline, CDR1 is PRHDT and CDR2 is FYEKMQ (reference sequence). CDR3: CASSPIGQSDTEAFF. DNA of the CDR3: TGTGCCAGCAGCCCAATCGGACAGTCGGACACTGAAGCTTTCTTT.

This rearrangement joins TRBV7-3 to TRBJ2-3; no clear D. Germline CDR1 and CDR2: SGHTA and FQGTGA. The CDR3 is 15 amino acids. Trimming stripped 2 bases from V and 0 bases from J, with 9 bases between. The CDR3 nucleotides are TGTGCCAGCAGCTTATGGACCACGAGCACAGATACGCAGTATTTT. Encoded protein: CASSLWTTSTDTQYF.

The CDR3: CASSTRTGQTEAFF. The CDR3 nucleotides are TGTGCCAGCAGCACCCGGACAGGGCAGACTGAAGCTTTCTTT. V gene TRBV7-2 combines with J gene TRBJ1-1, with TRBD1 matching 8 bases. The CDR3 sequence is 14 residues long. Germline CDR1 and CDR2: SGHTA and FQGNSA. With 5 bases clipped from V and 5 bases from J, the junction kept 7 bases outside the gene matches.

This chain joins TRBV7-2 and TRBJ1-1; D is uncertain. Looked up from germline, CDR1 is SGHTA and CDR2 is FQGNSA. The CDR3 runs to 14 residues. V was clipped by 6 bases and J by 0 bases, with 11 bases between them. The CDR3 DNA is TGTGCCAGCAGTTCCGCCCCCGTGAACACTGAAGCTTTCTTT. It codes for CASSSAPVNTEAFF. Full variable domain (rest looked up from reference TRBV7-2 and TRBJ1-1): GAGVSQSPSNKVTEKGKDVELRCDPISGHTALYWYRQSLGQGLEFLIYFQGNSAPDKSGLPSDRFSAERTGGSVSTLTIQRTQQEDSAVYLCASSSAPVNTEAFFGQGTRLTVV.

The chain employs TRBV11-3 and TRBJ1-2, with D possibly TRBD1 on 6 matching bases. Trimming pared 3 bases from V and 6 bases from J, leaving 11 bases between. In germline, CDR1 is SGHNT, CDR2 YENEEA. The CDR3 contains 13 residues. The CDR3 reads CASSFRSGDGYTF. The CDR3, as DNA: TGTGCCAGCAGCTTTAGATCAGGGGATGGCTACACCTTC.

The V and J genes are TRBV28 and TRBJ1-1; D unclear. CDR1 and CDR2 from the germline V gene are MDHEN and SYDVKM. Trimming removed 8 bases from V and 0 bases from J, with 10 bases in between. The CDR3 runs 13 residues. This CDR3 reads CASFSTLNTEAFF. CDR3 coding DNA: TGTGCCAGCTTTTCTACTCTGAACACTGAAGCTTTCTTT.

V gene TRBV6-1 combines with J gene TRBJ2-2; the D gene is possibly TRBD1 (6 bases). The CDR3 covers 16 residues. Germline V gene lookup returns CDR1 MNHNS and CDR2 SASEGT. The V end lost 4 bases, the J end lost 0 bases, and 12 bases lay between the germline ends. The CDR3 sequence is CASSALGASNTGELFF. DNA of the CDR3: TGTGCCAGCAGTGCTCTGGGGGCCTCGAACACCGGGGAGCTGTTTTTT.

The gene calls are TRBV19 and TRBJ1-5, with TRBD1 identical over 7 bases. Trimming cost V 1 base and J 5 bases; bases outside gene matches: 17. CDR3 length: 19 amino acids. CDR1 LNHDA and CDR2 SQIVND come from the germline V gene (reference sequence). CDR3 loop: CASSIAPPGGWVSDQPQHF. CDR3 DNA: TGTGCCAGTAGTATAGCCCCACCAGGGGGATGGGTCAGCGATCAGCCCCAGCATTTT.

The chain carries TRBV27 and TRBJ1-2, with a possible D match to TRBD1 (5 bases). The V gene's germline CDR1 is MNHEY and CDR2 SMNVEV (reference sequence). The CDR3 sequence is 12 residues long. The V gene lost 8 bases and the J gene lost 4 bases, with 11 bases spanning the gap. CDR3 sequence: CASSGGGYGYTF. CDR3 DNA: TGTGCCAGCTCGGGGGGAGGCTATGGCTACACCTTC.

This clone was observed a few times. The V and J genes are TRBV11-3 and TRBJ2-2; 8 nucleotides match TRBD2. From germline, CDR1 is SGHNT and CDR2 YENEEA. V shed 1 base and J 5 bases; nucleotides not matched to a gene: 12. This CDR3 region has 18 residues. The CDR3 coding sequence is TGTGCCAGCAGCTTAGCCAGTAGCGGGGCCTCCGGGACCGGGGAGCTGTTTTTT. This sequence encodes CASSLASSGASGTGELFF.

This sequence joins TRBV24-1 and TRBJ2-5; D may be TRBD2 (5 bases). CDR3 length equals 15 residues. Trimming stripped 0 bases from V and 3 bases from J, with 10 bases between. Germline CDR1 is KGHDR and CDR2 is SFDVKD. The CDR3 loop reads CATSDLMDGKETQYF. CDR3 nucleotide sequence: TGTGCCACCAGTGATTTGATGGACGGGAAAGAGACCCAGTACTTC.

The chain links TRBV5-4 to TRBJ2-2; maybe TRBD1 (5 bases). Per germline, CDR1 SGHNT and CDR2 YYREEE (reference sequence). V gave up 4 bases and J gave up 0 bases, with 7 bases separating them. This CDR3 is 14 amino acids long. In DNA form, the CDR3 reads TGTGCCAGCAGCGTGACAGCGAACACCGGGGAGCTGTTTTTT. It codes for CASSVTANTGELFF.

The J gene is TRBJ2-4, the V gene TRBV19; TRBD2 agrees at 12 bases. J gave up 1 base and V 4 bases, and 11 bases lay outside the gene matches. Germline V gene sequence: CDR1 LNHDA, CDR2 SQIVND (reference sequence). CDR3 size: 19 residues. Written as DNA, the CDR3 is TGTGCCAGTAGTACTAGCGGGGGGGCGCTAGGGTGGGCCAAAAACATTCAGTACTTC. This gives the protein CASSTSGGALGWAKNIQYF.

The rearrangement links TRBV2 to TRBJ2-1; D may be TRBD2 (6 bases). V was shortened by 8 bases and J by 0 bases, with 11 bases between the two germline ends. This CDR3 comprises 14 residues. Germline loops: CDR1 SNHLY, CDR2 FYNNEI. The CDR3: CASRELSSYNEQFF. In DNA form, the CDR3 reads TGTGCCAGCCGGGAGCTGAGCTCCTACAATGAGCAGTTCTTC.

The rearrangement joins TRBV6-1 to TRBJ1-3; D uncertain. The CDR3 covers 12 residues. Germline lookup yields CDR1 MNHNS and CDR2 SASEGT. V lost 3 bases and J lost 3, with 3 bases in between. In DNA form, the CDR3 reads TGTGCCAGCAGTGATGGTGGAAACACCATATATTTT. Translation gives CASSDGGNTIYF.

The V and J genes are TRBV27 and TRBJ2-5; the D gene could be TRBD1 or TRBD2 (6 bases each). V lost 3 bases to trimming and J lost 5 bases, with 16 bases between them. Germline CDR1 is MNHEY and CDR2 is SMNVEV (reference sequence). There are 15 residues in the CDR3. The CDR3 nucleotides read TGTGCCAGCAGTTTGGGGACACGGGGGTCGGAGACCCAGTACTTC. It encodes CASSLGTRGSETQYF.

The rearrangement uses TRBV7-2 and TRBJ2-5; maybe TRBD2 (7 bases). Per the germline V gene, CDR1 is SGHTA and CDR2 is FQGNSA. V gave up 5 bases and J gave up 2 bases, with 15 bases separating them. This CDR3 comprises 15 residues. The CDR3 sequence is CASSPRGGSQETQYF. In DNA form, the CDR3 reads TGTGCCAGCAGCCCTAGGGGGGGGTCACAAGAGACCCAGTACTTC.

The chain employs TRBV29-1 and TRBJ2-1; 8 bases align to TRBD1. The CDR3 runs to 15 residues. The V segment lost 3 bases and the J segment 6 bases; nucleotides outside the gene matches: 10. Germline V CDR1 and CDR2: SQVTM, ANQGSEA. DNA for the CDR3: TGCAGCGTTGATAGGCCGGACAGGGACCTCAATGAGCAGTTCTTC. Protein product: CSVDRPDRDLNEQFF.

The J gene is TRBJ2-7, the V gene TRBV18; D unclear. The germline V gene encodes CDR1 KGHSH and CDR2 LQKENI. The ends were cut back, 0 bases at V and 0 bases at J, with 3 bases in the middle. The CDR3 has 13 residues. As DNA, the CDR3 is TGTGCCAGCTCACCACCGAACTCCTACGAGCAGTACTTC. Its translation: CASSPPNSYEQYF.

The chain employs TRBV3-1 (or the pseudogene TRBV3-2) and TRBJ1-1; TRBD1 might be the D (6 bases). The germline CDR1 and CDR2 sequences are LGHDT and YNNKEL (reference sequence). V lost 1 base and J 1 base, leaving 10 bases between the germline ends. The CDR3 length is 15 residues. The CDR3 nucleotides are TGTGCCAGCAGCCAAGGGGCAGGGGCGAACACTGAAGCTTTCTTT. It codes for CASSQGAGANTEAFF.

This clone has more than one count but fewer than ten. The chain combines TRBV7-9 with TRBJ1-4; D remains unclear. Germline values: CDR1 SEHNR, CDR2 FQNEAQ (reference sequence). The germline V and J ends were trimmed by 1 base and 3 bases, with 6 bases remaining between them. The length of the CDR3 is 14 residues. The CDR3 nucleotides read TGTGCCAGCAGCTTAGATGACCCTAATGAAAAACTGTTTTTT. Its protein is CASSLDDPNEKLFF.

The V and J genes are TRBV3-1 (or the pseudogene TRBV3-2) and TRBJ2-3; 8 positions agree with TRBD2. With V trimmed by 5 bases and J by 1 base, 8 bases remained unmatched. This CDR3 comprises 16 residues. Germline V gives CDR1 LGHDT, CDR2 YNNKEL (reference sequence). CDR3 nucleotide sequence: TGTGCCAGCAGCGAAGGTTGGCGGGGGGGCACAGATACGCAGTATTTT. Translating it yields CASSEGWRGGTDTQYF.

The chain has TRBV5-1 and TRBJ1-1; TRBD1 is a possible D gene (6 bases). This CDR3 spans 15 amino acids. CDR1 is SGHRS, CDR2 YFSETQ, per germline. V lost 4 bases and J lost 0, with 13 bases in between. CDR3: CASSPRGGLNTEAFF. The DNA for the CDR3 is TGCGCCAGCAGCCCCAGAGGGGGGCTGAACACTGAAGCTTTCTTT.